This T cell receptor beta chain is drawn from a study of vaccination effects on CD4 cells after COVID-19. Produced via immunoSEQ multiplex PCR; TCRdb's table is partial and in-frame only. This table holds fewer than 30,000 clones, more than 60% found once. CDR1 and CDR2 from the germline V gene are SGHRS and YFSETQ. V dropped 0 bases and J dropped 3; count of bases not matched to a gene: 10. CDR3 size: 17 residues. Peptide-pool stimulation followed by sequencing identified expanded antigen-specific CD4+ clonotypes in the ViraFEST assay. Cells that had been cultured for 10 days were the source of isolated CD4+ T cells. Two-dose BNT162b2 or mRNA-1273 vaccination was given to participants. None of these healthy vaccinees had been infected with SARS-CoV-2 before vaccination. Half-medium replacement with IL-2 medium occurred on days 3 and 7. A word on this clone: Its antigen is not known.

Sequenced material: CD4+ T cells from PBMCs cultured with SARS-CoV-2 spike peptides, taken after COVID-19 vaccination. The clonotype originates from a human donor who received a COVID-19 vaccine. The chain joins TRBV5-1 to TRBJ1-1, with TRBD1 matching 8 bases. In DNA, the CDR3 is TGCGCCAGCAGCTTGGGCTTCGGACAGGGAGGAGACACTGAAGCTTTCTTT. Encoded protein: CASSLGFGQGGDTEAFF.